This TCR beta chain was recorded in a study of blood T cell repertoires in COVID-19. In the study overall: Italy, Spain and the United States were the sources of the convalescent and acute COVID-19 samples. Sample material is recorded as cDNA or gDNA derived from T cells, B-cell-depleted T cells, or PBMCs.

In the original processing: Quantification of nucleated cells was approximated via reference gene primer amplification. Assay: immunoSEQ multiplex PCR; the TCRdb copy retains only in-frame clones and omits some. That table is the source of V, J and clone size, and D and trimming were worked out from the DNA. This repertoire shows about 210,000 clones, approximately 80% found once; its top ten account for roughly 8.7%. Germline V gene lookup returns CDR1 SNHLY and CDR2 FYNNEI. Trimming left V 8 bases short and J 4 bases short, with 8 bases between. The CDR3 consists of 11 residues. The TCR was taken from a man aged 45-60 years with active or convalescent COVID-19. The sample comprised peripheral blood. The chain combines TRBV2 with TRBJ1-2; D is uncertain. The CDR3 is CASREFYGYTF. The DNA for the CDR3 is TGTGCCAGCCGGGAGTTCTATGGCTACACCTTC.